The 26 T cell receptor beta chains presented below share a single source sample, sequenced in a study of CD8 T cells in Susac syndrome. Random hexamers were used to reverse transcribe the RNA input (roughly 0.5 to 1 ug). TCRdb re-called the immunoSEQ multiplex PCR reads with MiXCR, one entry per CDR3 protein. This sample carries more than 95,000 distinct CDR3 sequences, 85% to 95% of them seen once, and the ten largest clones take roughly 0.32%. Sequenced sample: CD8+ T cells from PBMCs. The receptors were sampled from a human donor with multiple sclerosis.

The rearrangement joins TRBV24-1 to TRBJ2-3, with no clear D. V was shortened by 3 bases and J by 6 bases, with 6 bases between the two germline ends. The CDR3 is made up of 12 amino acids. CDR1 and CDR2 (germline): KGHDR, SFDVKD. CDR3 sequence (DNA): TGTGCCACCAGTGATCAGTACGATACGCAGTATTTT. This encodes CATSDQYDTQYF.

The chain couples TRBV7-9 to TRBJ2-2; D remains unclear. Looked up from germline, CDR1 is SEHNR and CDR2 is FQNEAQ (reference sequence). There are 15 residues in the CDR3. V gave up 5 bases and J gave up 2 bases, with 12 bases separating them. CDR3 bases: TGTGCCAGCAGCCAGACTCGCGGTAACACCGGGGAGCTGTTTTTT. Translated, it gives CASSQTRGNTGELFF.

The chain joins TRBV27 to TRBJ1-5; D remains ambiguous. Germline assignment: CDR1 MNHEY and CDR2 SMNVEV (reference sequence). The CDR3 spans 14 residues. With 1 base removed from V and 7 bases from J, the gap between germline ends came to 11 bases. The CDR3 bases are TGTGCCAGCAGTTTATACCCGGGAAGCCAGCCCCAGCATTTT. Amino acid sequence: CASSLYPGSQPQHF.

The chain uses TRBV27 and TRBJ2-2; D gene uncertain. Germline V lookup: CDR1 MNHEY, CDR2 SMNVEV (reference sequence). The CDR3 sequence is 17 residues long. Deletions cut 2 bases from V and 2 bases from J, with 15 bases between. CDR3 nucleotide sequence: TGTGCCAGCAGTTTAACGCCCGTGACAAAAAACACCGGGGAGCTGTTTTTT. Translation: CASSLTPVTKNTGELFF.

This chain uses TRBV6-1 with TRBJ2-7; D remains unclear. In germline, CDR1 is MNHNS, CDR2 SASEGT. The length of the CDR3 is 12 residues. The V gene lost 8 bases and the J gene lost 5 bases, with 13 bases spanning the gap. In DNA form, the CDR3 reads TGTGCCAGCGGGGTTTGGGGAAACGAGCAGTACGTC. Residues: CASGVWGNEQYV.

The CDR3, as DNA: TGTGCTAGTGCCGAGCATCCCCCTCACGAAGCTTTCTTT. Its protein product is CASAEHPPHEAFF. The rearrangement joins TRBV12-5 to TRBJ1-1; D call uncertain. The length of the CDR3 is 13 residues. Germline V gene lookup returns CDR1 LGHNT and CDR2 FRNRAP. Trimming pared 7 bases from V and 8 bases from J, leaving 17 bases between.

The rearrangement joins TRBV19 to TRBJ2-7; the match to TRBD2 covers 11 bases. The CDR3 spans 14 residues. With 9 bases clipped from V and 2 bases from J, the junction kept 6 bases outside the gene matches. CDR1 is LNHDA and CDR2 is SQIVND in the germline V gene (reference sequence). CDR3 region: CASAYSGGAYEQYF. The CDR3, as DNA: TGTGCCAGCGCGTATAGCGGGGGGGCCTACGAGCAGTACTTC.

The rearrangement uses TRBV9 and TRBJ1-6; TRBD1 matches at 7 bases. After removal of 4 bases from V and 9 bases from J, the junction contained 10 bases not matched to a gene. There are 15 residues in the CDR3. In germline, CDR1 is SGDLS, CDR2 YYNGEE. CDR3 DNA sequence: TGTGCCAGCAGCAACGAGACAGGGAGGGGTTCACCCCTCCACTTT. This sequence encodes CASSNETGRGSPLHF.

To note about this clonotype: Germline is not matched at one junction end, which may reflect a read error. J is TRBJ2-3 and V is TRBV2; no clear D. The CDR3 is 12 amino acids. Per germline, CDR1 SNHLY and CDR2 FYNNEI. The CDR3 region is CASRDSADTQYF. The CDR3, as DNA: TGTGCCAGCAGAGACTCGGCAGATACACAGTATTTT.

This chain uses TRBV9 with TRBJ1-1; 7 bases agree with TRBD1. V dropped 0 bases and J dropped 1; count of bases not matched to a gene: 6. The CDR3 sequence is 16 residues long. Germline CDR1 is SGDLS and CDR2 is YYNGEE. CDR3 in DNA: TGTGCCAGCAGCGTAGTATCCGGGACAGCGAACACTGAAGCTTTCTTT. Translated, it gives CASSVVSGTANTEAFF.

The chain recombines TRBV13 with TRBJ2-1; 10 positions match TRBD2. Germline CDR1 PRHDT, CDR2 FYEKMQ (reference sequence). J gave up 7 bases and V 0 bases, and 3 bases lay outside the gene matches. The CDR3 is 15 residues long. Here the CDR3 reads CASSLGLAGSNEQFF. The DNA for the CDR3 is TGTGCCAGCAGCTTAGGACTAGCGGGATCTAATGAGCAGTTCTTC.

The V gene is TRBV4-1, the J gene TRBJ2-3, with unresolved D. This CDR3 is 15 amino acids long. Germline values: CDR1 MGHRA, CDR2 YSYEKL. Trimming took 1 base from V and 4 from J, leaving 12 bases between them. DNA for the CDR3: TGCGCCAGCAGCCAAGGACCATTGGTCTCAGATACGCAGTATTTT. This sequence encodes CASSQGPLVSDTQYF.

This clonotype appeared a single time. The J gene is TRBJ2-5, the V gene TRBV9; 8 positions agree with TRBD2. Germline-derived CDR1 and CDR2 are SGDLS and YYNGEE. The CDR3 runs to 15 residues. With 2 bases clipped from V and 3 bases from J, the junction kept 6 bases outside the gene matches. Here the CDR3 reads CASSVEGRGEETQYF. The CDR3 DNA reads as TGTGCCAGCAGCGTGGAGGGGCGGGGGGAAGAGACCCAGTACTTC.

The chain employs TRBV21-1 and TRBJ2-2; the table's D call, TRBD1, has no DNA check behind it. TRBV21-1 corresponds to a pseudogene. The CDR3 contains 16 residues. CDR3 in amino acids: CASSKEGQGGTGELFF. CDR3 DNA: TGTGCCAGCAGCAAAGAAGGGCAGGGGGGCACCGGGGAGCTGTTTTTT.

There are a few counts of this clonotype. This chain joins TRBV7-8 and TRBJ2-7; no definite D call. The CDR3 consists of 13 residues. The V end lost 3 bases, the J end lost 2 bases, and 8 bases lay between the germline ends. Germline V gene sequence: CDR1 SGHVS, CDR2 FQNEAQ. The CDR3 DNA is TGTGCCAGCAGCTTCTCAGCCGCCTACGAGCAGTACGTC. This translates into CASSFSAAYEQYV.

The V call is TRBV9, the J call TRBJ2-1; 8 bases are shared with TRBD1. Germline CDR1 reads SGDLS; CDR2 reads YYNGEE. The V gene end was trimmed by 0 bases and the J gene end by 0 bases; junction bases not matched to a gene: 5. CDR3 length equals 17 residues. CDR3: CASSVGGGQGSYNEQFF. The CDR3 DNA sequence: TGTGCCAGCAGCGTAGGAGGAGGACAGGGCTCCTACAATGAGCAGTTCTTC.

V usage is TRBV15 and J usage is TRBJ1-5; a possible D gene is TRBD1 (5 bases). Trimming removed 5 bases at V and 6 bases at J, with 11 bases between. Per germline, CDR1 LNHNV and CDR2 YYDKDF (reference sequence). The CDR3 runs 13 residues. Here the CDR3 DNA reads TGTGCCACCAGCCCGGGGGGGACTCAGCCCCAGCATTTT. It is translated as CATSPGGTQPQHF.

V gene TRBV13 combines with J gene TRBJ2-7; TRBD1 aligns across 7 bases. Per germline, CDR1 PRHDT and CDR2 FYEKMQ (reference sequence). V lost 5 bases, J lost 5 bases, and 12 bases stayed unmatched. This CDR3 is 15 amino acids long. CDR3 sequence (DNA): TGTGCCAGCAGCGTGCCAGGGACAGAAAGAGACGAGCAGTACTTC. Its protein product is CASSVPGTERDEQYF.

V is TRBV13 and J is TRBJ2-2, with D unclear. Germline CDR1 PRHDT, CDR2 FYEKMQ (reference sequence). V lost 5 bases, J lost 0 bases, and 7 bases lay in between. The CDR3 totals 14 residues. The CDR3 region is CASSDNTNTGELFF. In DNA form, the CDR3 reads TGTGCCAGCAGCGATAACACGAACACCGGGGAGCTGTTTTTT. Full variable domain (remainder filled in from reference TRBV13 and TRBJ2-2): AAGVIQSPRHLIKEKRETATLKCYPIPRHDTVYWYQQGPGQDPQFLISFYEKMQSDKGSIPDRFSAQQFSDYHSELNMSSLELGDSALYFCASSDNTNTGELFFGEGSRLTVL.

The chain employs TRBV7-6 and TRBJ2-5, with TRBD1 matching over 12 bases. CDR3 length: 16 amino acids. Germline V gene data show CDR1 as SGHVS and CDR2 as FNYEAQ. J gave up 0 bases and V 5 bases, and 4 bases lay outside the gene matches. The CDR3 sequence is CASSDGTGGYQETQYF. As DNA, the CDR3 is TGTGCCAGCAGCGATGGGACAGGGGGCTACCAAGAGACCCAGTACTTC.

The chain carries TRBV7-9 and TRBJ2-1; 12 bases agree with TRBD2. Germline CDR1 and CDR2: SEHNR and FQNEAQ (reference sequence). V was clipped by 5 bases and J by 15 bases; unmatched bases: 14. The CDR3 is made up of 15 amino acids. DNA for the CDR3: TGTGCCAGCAGCCTTGGACTAGCGGGACCACTATTTCCGTTCTTC. Encoded protein: CASSLGLAGPLFPFF.

The J gene is TRBJ2-2, the V gene TRBV12-3 or TRBV12-4; D gene unclear. V lost 4 bases, J lost 6 bases, and 9 bases lay in between. The length of the CDR3 is 13 residues. CDR3 sequence reads: CASSSQSSGELFF. CDR3 sequence (DNA): TGTGCCAGCAGTTCGCAGAGCTCCGGGGAGCTGTTTTTT.

The chain joins TRBV4-1 to TRBJ1-4; a weak D match, TRBD1 (6 bases). This CDR3 region has 15 residues. The V gene's germline CDR1 is MGHRA and CDR2 YSYEKL. The V end was cut by 8 bases, the J end by 5 bases, with 18 bases between. CDR3 DNA: TGCGCCAGCCGCGACATCGGGCAGGGGAATGAAAAACTGTTTTTT. This sequence encodes CASRDIGQGNEKLFF.

The chain carries TRBV12-3 or TRBV12-4 and TRBJ1-1; D possibly corresponds to TRBD1 (6 bases). The CDR3 totals 13 residues. V lost 7 bases and J lost 4, with 13 bases in between. CDR3 coding DNA: TGTGCCAGCACTTCGACAGGTGGCACTGAAGCTTTCTTT. Translating gives CASTSTGGTEAFF.

The V and J genes are TRBV12-3 or TRBV12-4 and TRBJ2-1; TRBD1 matches at 7 bases. The CDR3 is 15 residues long. V lost 7 bases to trimming and J lost 8 bases; unmatched junction nucleotides: 14. The CDR3 region has the DNA TGTGCCAGCACCGACTCCCGACAGGGTATGGATGAGCAGTTCTTC. This gives the protein CASTDSRQGMDEQFF.

The gene calls are TRBV3-1 and TRBJ2-4; D perhaps matches TRBD1 (6 bases). The CDR3 spans 15 residues. Germline CDR1 reads LGHDT; CDR2 reads YNNKEL (reference sequence). Trimming took 4 bases from V and 3 from J, leaving 13 bases between them. CDR3 DNA sequence: TGTGCCAGCAGCCTCGACTGGGGGCACAAAAACATTCAGTACTTC. Residues: CASSLDWGHKNIQYF.